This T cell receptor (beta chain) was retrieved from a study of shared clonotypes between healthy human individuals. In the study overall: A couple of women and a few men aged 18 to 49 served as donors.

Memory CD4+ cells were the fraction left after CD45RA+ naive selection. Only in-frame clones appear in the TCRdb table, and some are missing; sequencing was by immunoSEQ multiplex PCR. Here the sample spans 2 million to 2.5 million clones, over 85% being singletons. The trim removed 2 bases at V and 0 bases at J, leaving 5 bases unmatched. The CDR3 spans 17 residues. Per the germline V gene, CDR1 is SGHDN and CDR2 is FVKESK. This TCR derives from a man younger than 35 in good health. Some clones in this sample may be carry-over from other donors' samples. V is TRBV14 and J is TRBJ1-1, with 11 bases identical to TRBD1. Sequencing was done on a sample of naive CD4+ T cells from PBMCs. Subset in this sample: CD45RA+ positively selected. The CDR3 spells CASSQLGQGALNTEAFF. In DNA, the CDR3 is TGTGCCAGCAGCCAACTTGGACAGGGGGCACTGAACACTGAAGCTTTCTTT.